The rows below give T cell receptor beta chains drawn from one sample of a study of human thymus T cells. TCRdb keeps only in-frame clones here, not all; method: immunoSEQ multiplex PCR. Altogether 40,000 to 45,000 clones are present, around 94% being singletons, with the ten largest covering roughly 0.13%. The specimen sequenced was blood. These receptors all come from a boy in the first two years of life with a congenital heart defect but otherwise immunologically healthy. Both conserved end residues are part of each CDR3. Clone sizes are given selectively: once, few, many, or a class where the clone is expanded.

NA	TRBV11-2	CASSSLAGGLYEQYF
NA	TRBV7-9	CASSSPGNTIYF
NA	TRBV7-9	CASSLGLAGETQYF
NA	TRBV4-1	CASSQTGGGEKLFF
few	TRBV19	CASSLRQGNTEAFF
NA	TRBV6-1	CASIGRPRDGYTF
NA	TRBV7-8	CASSRDELYEQYF
NA	TRBV27	CASSQTHSRVYGYTF
NA	TRBV10-3	CAIAGGRGTDTQYF
NA	TRBV28	CASSLGFQPQHF
NA	TRBV5-1	CASSSRGQDTDTQYF
few	TRBV4-1	CASSQDNYGYTF
NA	TRBV4-3	CASSQGGVLTDTQYF
NA	TRBV5-1	CASKVASTGELFF
NA	TRBV5-1	CASPLGQGGTLKGNQPQHF
NA	TRBV10-3	CAIRTGAEAFF
NA	TRBV28	CASSLRGFIGTASTYEQYF
NA	TRBV4-3	CASSQDRGGAYNEQFF
NA	TRBV7-9	CASSYRGQGASEAFF
NA	TRBV7-9	CASSETTHNEQFF
NA	TRBV6-6	CASSWPNEQFF
NA	TRBV30	CAWTSGGPHTQYF
NA	TRBV4-2	CASSLRTSGGTDTQYF
NA	TRBV7-6	CASSLYPVGSGNTIYF
NA	TRBV28	CASSPSRGGQPQHF
NA	TRBV4-1	CASSQVWDRGDYGYTF
NA	TRBV2	CASTVAYEQYF
NA	TRBV30	CAWIPLGTEAFF
NA	TRBV5-4	CASSLEAGADYGYTF
NA	TRBV7-9	CASSFRGPGTQYF
once	TRBV5-1	CASSLPWRDSPLHF
NA	TRBV19	CASSRDRGIAGYTF
once	TRBV11-2	CASSRSPGSSSYEQYF
NA	TRBV7-2	CASSLDQGVYGYTF
NA	TRBV7-2	CASRRDRGRDEQYF
NA	TRBV15	CATSRERGGLLYF
once	TRBV9	CASSVGLAGGGEQYF
NA	TRBV23-1	CASRRGGDTGELFF
once	TRBV19	CASSIGTGSYEQYF
NA	TRBV13	CASSTRTSSFTDTQYF
NA	TRBV15	CATSRGPTGELFF
NA	TRBV6-5	CASFLTGPNTEAFF
NA	TRBV19	CASRPGLAGGDTQYF
NA	TRBV6-5	CASSYTYEQYF
NA	TRBV19	CASSRGMDRGDQPQHF
NA	TRBV30	CAWSPGGKGNIQYF
NA	TRBV7-2	CASSFRGADTQYF
NA	TRBV9	CASSVSGGAYYNEQFF
NA	TRBV7-9	CASSPAGRGHSYNEQFF
NA	TRBV28	CASSLGPPYEQFF
once	TRBV28	CASSLVTNTEAFF
NA	TRBV20-1	CSGLGQGEQYF
NA	TRBV6-5	CASSYSLNQPQHF
NA	TRBV5-5	CASSVAGTPSDGYTF
NA	TRBV7-2	CASSSRAGDLETQYF
NA	TRBV9	CASSFTGQGGFYGYTF